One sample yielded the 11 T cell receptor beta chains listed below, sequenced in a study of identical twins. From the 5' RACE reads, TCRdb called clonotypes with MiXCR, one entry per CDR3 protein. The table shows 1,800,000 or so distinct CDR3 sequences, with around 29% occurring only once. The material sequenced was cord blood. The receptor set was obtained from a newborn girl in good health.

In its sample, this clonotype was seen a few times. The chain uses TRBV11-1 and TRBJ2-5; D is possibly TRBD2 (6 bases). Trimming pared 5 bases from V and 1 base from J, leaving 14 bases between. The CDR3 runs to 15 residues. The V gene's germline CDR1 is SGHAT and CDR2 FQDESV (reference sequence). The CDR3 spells CASSLLGGFQETQYF. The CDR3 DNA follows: TGTGCCAGCAGCCTCTTGGGAGGATTCCAAGAGACCCAGTACTTC.

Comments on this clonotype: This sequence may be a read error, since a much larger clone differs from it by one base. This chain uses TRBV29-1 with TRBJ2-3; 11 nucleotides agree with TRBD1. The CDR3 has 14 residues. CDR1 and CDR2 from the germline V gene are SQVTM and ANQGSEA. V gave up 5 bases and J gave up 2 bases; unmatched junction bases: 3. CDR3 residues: CSVRTGGDTDTQYF. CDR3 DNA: TGCAGCGTTCGGACAGGGGGCGACACAGATACGCAGTATTTT.

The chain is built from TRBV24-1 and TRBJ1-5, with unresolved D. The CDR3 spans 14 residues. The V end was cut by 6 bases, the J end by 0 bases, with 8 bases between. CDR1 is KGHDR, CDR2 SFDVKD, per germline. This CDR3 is CATSSEGSNQPQHF. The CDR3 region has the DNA TGTGCCACCAGTTCCGAGGGTAGCAATCAGCCCCAGCATTTT.

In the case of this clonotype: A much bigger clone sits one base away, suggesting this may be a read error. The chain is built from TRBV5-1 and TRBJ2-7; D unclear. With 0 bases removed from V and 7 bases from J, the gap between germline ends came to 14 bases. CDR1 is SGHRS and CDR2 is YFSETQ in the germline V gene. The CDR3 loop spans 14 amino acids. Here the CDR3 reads CASSLGSRSNEQYF. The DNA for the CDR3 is TGCGCCAGCAGCTTGGGTTCGCGGTCCAATGAGCAGTACTTC.

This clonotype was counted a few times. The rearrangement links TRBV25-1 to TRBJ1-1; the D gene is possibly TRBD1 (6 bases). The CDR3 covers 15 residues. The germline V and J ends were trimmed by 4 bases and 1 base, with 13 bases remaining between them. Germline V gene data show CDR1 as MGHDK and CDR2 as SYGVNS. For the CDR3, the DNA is TGTGCCAGCAGTGGGACTGGGGGGCGGAACACTGAAGCTTTCTTT. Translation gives CASSGTGGRNTEAFF.

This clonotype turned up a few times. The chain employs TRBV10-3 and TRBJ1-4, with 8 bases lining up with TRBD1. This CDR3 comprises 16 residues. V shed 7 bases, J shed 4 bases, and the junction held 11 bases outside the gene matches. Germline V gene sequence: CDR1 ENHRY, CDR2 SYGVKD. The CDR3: CAIIRTGRTFNEKLFF. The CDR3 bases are TGTGCCATCATAAGGACAGGGAGGACGTTTAATGAAAAACTGTTTTTT.

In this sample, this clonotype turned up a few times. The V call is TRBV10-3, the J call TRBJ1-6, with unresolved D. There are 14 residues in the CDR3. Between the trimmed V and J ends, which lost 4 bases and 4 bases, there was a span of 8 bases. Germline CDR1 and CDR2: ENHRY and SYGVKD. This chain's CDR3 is CAISGAEYNSPLHF. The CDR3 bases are TGTGCCATCAGTGGAGCAGAATATAATTCACCCCTCCACTTT.

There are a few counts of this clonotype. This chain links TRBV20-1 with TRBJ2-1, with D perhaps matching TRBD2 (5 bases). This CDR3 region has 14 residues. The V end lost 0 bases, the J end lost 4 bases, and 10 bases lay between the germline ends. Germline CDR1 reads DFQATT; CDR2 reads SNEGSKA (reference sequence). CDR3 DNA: TGCAGTGCTAGAGATATCGGGGTTTACAATGAGCAGTTCTTC. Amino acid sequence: CSARDIGVYNEQFF.

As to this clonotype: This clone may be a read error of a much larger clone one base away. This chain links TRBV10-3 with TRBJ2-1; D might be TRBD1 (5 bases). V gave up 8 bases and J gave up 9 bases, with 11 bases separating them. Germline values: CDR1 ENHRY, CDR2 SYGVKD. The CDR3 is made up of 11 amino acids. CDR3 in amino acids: CAISRASEQFF. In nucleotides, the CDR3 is TGTGCCATCTCCAGGGCAAGTGAGCAGTTCTTC.

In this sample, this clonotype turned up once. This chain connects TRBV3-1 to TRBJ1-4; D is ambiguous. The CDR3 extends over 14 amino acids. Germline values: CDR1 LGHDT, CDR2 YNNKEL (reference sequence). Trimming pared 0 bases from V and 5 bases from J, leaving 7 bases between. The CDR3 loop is CASSQDRQNEKLFF. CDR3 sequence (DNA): TGTGCCAGCAGCCAAGATCGGCAGAATGAAAAACTGTTTTTT.

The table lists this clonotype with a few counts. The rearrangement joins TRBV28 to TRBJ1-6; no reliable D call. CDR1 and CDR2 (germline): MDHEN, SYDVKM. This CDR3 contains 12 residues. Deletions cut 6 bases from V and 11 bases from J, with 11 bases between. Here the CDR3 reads CASSSPLTPLHF. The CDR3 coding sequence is TGTGCCAGCAGCTCTCCGCTGACACCCCTCCACTTT. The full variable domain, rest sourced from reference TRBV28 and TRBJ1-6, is DVKVTQSSRYLVKRTGEKVFLECVQDMDHENMFWYRQDPGLGLRLIYFSYDVKMKEKGDIPEGYSVSREKKERFSLILESASTNQTSMYLCASSSPLTPLHFGNGTRLTVT.